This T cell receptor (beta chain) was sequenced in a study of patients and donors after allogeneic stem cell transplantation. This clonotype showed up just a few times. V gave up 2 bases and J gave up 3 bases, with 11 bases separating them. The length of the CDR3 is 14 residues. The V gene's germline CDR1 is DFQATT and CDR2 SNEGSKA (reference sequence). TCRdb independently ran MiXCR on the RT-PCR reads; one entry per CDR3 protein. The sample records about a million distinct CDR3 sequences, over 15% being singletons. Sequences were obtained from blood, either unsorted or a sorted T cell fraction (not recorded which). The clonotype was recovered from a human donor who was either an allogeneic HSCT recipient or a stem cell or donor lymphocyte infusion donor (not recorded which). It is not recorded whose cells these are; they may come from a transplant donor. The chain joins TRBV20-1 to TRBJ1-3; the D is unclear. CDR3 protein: CSARSGTLGNTIYF. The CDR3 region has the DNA TGCAGTGCTAGAAGTGGCACGCTTGGAAACACCATATATTTT.